These 22 T cell receptor beta chains were sequenced from one sample in a study of blood T cell repertoires in COVID-19. Sequencing was performed with immunoSEQ multiplex PCR; in TCRdb, only in-frame clones are kept and a portion is missing. This table holds a few hundred thousand clones, 80% to 90% found once. The source material was PBMCs or T cells enriched from blood (not recorded which). The origin of the receptors is a woman in her forties with acute COVID-19.

CDR3 nucleotides: TGCGCCAGCAGCCAAGATGGGCAGGGGCTTCACTTT. It is translated as CASSQDGQGLHF. The chain uses TRBV4-1 and TRBJ1-6; tentatively, D is TRBD1 (6 bases). V dropped 0 bases and J dropped 19 bases, with 13 bases sitting between them. This CDR3 is 12 amino acids long. CDR1 is MGHRA, CDR2 YSYEKL, per germline.

The J gene is TRBJ2-2, the V gene TRBV7-2, with 8 bases lining up with TRBD2. CDR1 and CDR2 from the germline V gene are SGHTA and FQGNSA. This CDR3 has 15 amino acids. Unmatched junction bases numbered 6, after V lost 2 bases and J lost 7 bases. The CDR3 spells CASSLSGGMGGELFF. CDR3 DNA sequence: TGTGCCAGCAGCTTAAGCGGGGGTATGGGCGGGGAGCTGTTTTTT. The full variable domain, with the rest looked up from reference TRBV7-2 and TRBJ2-2, is GAGVSQSPSNKVTEKGKDVELRCDPISGHTALYWYRQSLGQGLEFLIYFQGNSAPDKSGLPSDRFSAERTGGSVSTLTIQRTQQEDSAVYLCASSLSGGMGGELFFGEGSRLTVL.

This clone has only one observation. The rearrangement joins TRBV4-1 to TRBJ2-1; 11 positions agree with TRBD2. Germline trimming cut 3 bases from V and 4 bases from J; bases unmatched to any gene: 5. The CDR3 sequence is 16 residues long. Germline-derived CDR1 and CDR2 are MGHRA and YSYEKL. CDR3 DNA sequence: TGCGCCAGCAGCCACGCGGGACTAGCGGTTTACAATGAGCAGTTCTTC. As protein: CASSHAGLAVYNEQFF.

V and J are TRBV7-9 and TRBJ2-3; TRBD1 matches at 8 bases. V gave up 6 bases and J gave up 1 base; unmatched junction bases: 6. Germline V CDR1 and CDR2: SEHNR, FQNEAQ (reference sequence). The length of the CDR3 is 15 residues. This CDR3 reads CASSLTGAGTDTQYF. The CDR3 DNA sequence: TGTGCCAGCAGTTTGACAGGGGCGGGCACAGATACGCAGTATTTT.

V and J are TRBV6-1 and TRBJ1-1; D ambiguous. Germline V lookup: CDR1 MNHNS, CDR2 SASEGT. The germline V and J ends were trimmed by 0 bases and 4 bases, with 6 bases remaining between them. This CDR3 has 13 residues. The CDR3 protein is CASSEARFTEAFF. The CDR3 DNA sequence: TGTGCCAGCAGTGAAGCGAGGTTCACTGAAGCTTTCTTT.

This chain joins TRBV18 and TRBJ2-4; weak D call: TRBD2 (7 bases). V lost 0 bases and J lost 7, with 13 bases in between. CDR1 is KGHSH, CDR2 LQKENI, per germline. The CDR3 totals 15 residues. The CDR3 DNA is TGTGCCAGCTCACCACCGAACAGGGAGGGCAACATTCAGTACTTC. Its protein is CASSPPNREGNIQYF.

This rearrangement joins TRBV9 to TRBJ1-2; possible D gene TRBD1, 6 bases. Trimming stripped 7 bases from V and 2 bases from J, with 12 bases between. Germline lookup yields CDR1 SGDLS and CDR2 YYNGEE. This CDR3 contains 13 residues. CDR3 in amino acids: CASSRTGNYGYTF. In DNA form, the CDR3 reads TGTGCCAGCTCGAGAACAGGGAACTATGGCTACACCTTC. The full variable domain, its missing parts supplied by reference TRBV9 and TRBJ1-2, is DSGVTQTPKHLITATGQRVTLRCSPRSGDLSVYWYQQSLDQGLQFLIQYYNGEERAKGNILERFSAQQFPDLHSELNLSSLELGDSALYFCASSRTGNYGYTFGSGTRLTVV.

The V call is TRBV16, the J call TRBJ2-7, with a weak D call TRBD2 (6 bases). Trimming took off 5 bases at V and 0 bases at J, with 17 bases between the two ends. CDR1 and CDR2 (germline): KGHSY, FQNENV. This CDR3 comprises 16 residues. In DNA, the CDR3 is TGTGCCAGCAGCGATGGGGGGTTCAGGAGCTCCTACGAGCAGTACTTC. Translated, it gives CASSDGGFRSSYEQYF.

This chain links TRBV7-8 with TRBJ1-3; perhaps TRBD1 as D (5 bases). There are 17 residues in the CDR3. Germline V lookup: CDR1 SGHVS, CDR2 FQNEAQ. Trimming removed 5 bases at V and 2 bases at J, with 19 bases between. In DNA form, the CDR3 reads TGTGCCAGCAGCCCCCGGGGCAAGGGGACTCCTGGAAACACCATATATTTT. It is translated as CASSPRGKGTPGNTIYF. The variable domain in full, with the rest retrieved from reference TRBV7-8 and TRBJ1-3, is GAGVSQSPRYKVAKRGQDVALRCDPISGHVSLFWYQQALGQGPEFLTYFQNEAQLDKSGLPSDRFFAERPEGSVSTLKIQRTQQEDSAVYLCASSPRGKGTPGNTIYFGEGSWLTVV.

CDR3 protein: CASSRDTDRGKQPQHF. CDR3 nucleotides: TGTGCCAGCAGCCGCGATACGGACAGGGGAAAACAGCCCCAGCATTTT. V and J are TRBV2 and TRBJ1-5, with TRBD1 matching 9 bases. V lost 6 bases, J lost 7 bases, and 13 bases stayed unmatched. From germline, CDR1 is SNHLY and CDR2 FYNNEI. The CDR3 is 16 amino acids.

Notes on this clone: Other DNA sequences within the sample encode an identical CDR3. This sequence joins TRBV2 and TRBJ2-7, with 8 bases that match TRBD2. Per germline, CDR1 SNHLY and CDR2 FYNNEI. The V and J ends lost 5 bases and 3 bases, in that order; junction bases with no gene match: 6. The CDR3 sequence is 14 residues long. The CDR3 protein is CASSPPGLGYEQYF. CDR3 nucleotide sequence: TGTGCCAGCAGTCCTCCGGGACTAGGCTACGAGCAGTACTTC.

The chain employs TRBV6-2 or TRBV6-3 and TRBJ1-4, with 7 bases matching TRBD1. J lost 11 bases, V lost 6 bases, and 12 bases had no gene match. CDR1 MNHEY and CDR2 SVGEGT come from the germline V gene. This CDR3 region has 14 residues. This CDR3 reads CASSLGQTSLKLFF. DNA for the CDR3: TGTGCCAGCAGCCTGGGACAGACGAGTTTGAAACTGTTTTTT.

This clone was counted only a few times. The chain couples TRBV5-5 to TRBJ1-3, with D perhaps TRBD1 (6 bases). CDR1 SGHKS and CDR2 YYEKEE come from the germline V gene (reference sequence). The CDR3 extends over 14 amino acids. V was clipped by 2 bases and J by 2 bases, with 8 bases between them. The CDR3 here is CASSLGGPGNTIYF. For the CDR3, the DNA is TGTGCCAGCAGCTTAGGGGGTCCTGGAAACACCATATATTTT. The full variable domain, with the rest looked up from reference TRBV5-5 and TRBJ1-3, is DAGVTQSPTHLIKTRGQQVTLRCSPISGHKSVSWYQQVLGQGPQFIFQYYEKEERGRGNFPDRFSARQFPNYSSELNVNALLLGDSALYLCASSLGGPGNTIYFGEGSWLTVV.

The V gene is TRBV2, the J gene TRBJ1-4; possibly TRBD1 for D (6 bases). Germline V lookup: CDR1 SNHLY, CDR2 FYNNEI. The germline V and J ends were trimmed by 7 bases and 8 bases, with 17 bases remaining between them. The CDR3 covers 14 residues. The CDR3 nucleotides are TGTGCCAGCACGGGCCTGCTTAGGGGGGAAAAACTGTTTTTT. Its protein product is CASTGLLRGEKLFF. The whole variable domain, remainder taken from reference TRBV2 and TRBJ1-4, is EPEVTQTPSHQVTQMGQEVILRCVPISNHLYFYWYRQILGQKVEFLVSFYNNEISEKSEIFDDQFSVERPDGSNFTLKIRSTKLEDSAMYFCASTGLLRGEKLFFGSGTQLSVL.

This clone was found once. The CDR3, as DNA: TGTGCCAGCTCGCGCTTCGAGACAGCCACAGATACGCAGTATTTT. This gives the protein CASSRFETATDTQYF. J is TRBJ2-3 and V is TRBV18; the D gene is possibly TRBD1 (5 bases). The CDR3 is 15 residues long. The V end lost 6 bases, the J end lost 2 bases, and 15 bases lay between the germline ends. Germline CDR1 and CDR2: KGHSH and LQKENI.

The V and J genes are TRBV7-2 and TRBJ1-2; D gene unclear. Trimming shortened V by 5 bases and J by 4 bases, and 11 bases separated the two germline ends. The CDR3 spans 13 residues. Germline CDR1 and CDR2: SGHTA and FQGNSA. Here the CDR3 DNA reads TGTGCCAGCAGCCCAGGAAGTCTCTATGGCTACACCTTC. Its protein product is CASSPGSLYGYTF.

This clone came up once. This sequence joins TRBV4-3 and TRBJ2-1, with 7 bases fitting TRBD2. Germline trimming cut 1 base from V and 9 bases from J; bases unmatched to any gene: 12. CDR1 is LGHNA, CDR2 YSLEER, per germline. The CDR3 length is 16 residues. The CDR3 nucleotides are TGCGCCAGCAGCCAAGGGGAGCGGGGACCCCTTGGTGAGCAGTTCTTC. Translated: CASSQGERGPLGEQFF.

The genes are TRBV1 and TRBJ2-7; the table's D call, TRBD1, has no DNA check behind it. TRBV1 corresponds to a pseudogene. This CDR3 contains 19 residues. The CDR3 reads CTSSHDAGVGTGQGYEQYF. The CDR3 nucleotides read TGCACCAGCAGCCATGACGCGGGTGTGGGAACGGGACAGGGGTACGAGCAGTACTTC.

The chain carries TRBV27 and TRBJ1-2, with D perhaps TRBD1 (6 bases). Trimming shortened V by 2 bases and J by 6 bases, and 22 bases separated the two germline ends. CDR1 and CDR2 from the germline V gene are MNHEY and SMNVEV (reference sequence). The CDR3 spans 17 residues. This CDR3 reads CASSLRLRVQGSHGYTF. The CDR3, as DNA: TGTGCCAGCAGTTTAAGGTTGAGGGTTCAGGGGTCGCATGGCTACACCTTC.

V and J are TRBV20-1 and TRBJ1-3; D not resolved. Germline V gene sequence: CDR1 DFQATT, CDR2 SNEGSKA (reference sequence). Trimming cost V 3 bases and J 0 bases, with 9 bases left between them. This CDR3 is built from 14 residues. In DNA form, the CDR3 reads TGCAGTGCTAGTAAACAGAGCTCTGGAAACACCATATATTTT. Translated: CSASKQSSGNTIYF.

The DNA for the CDR3 is TGTGCCAGTAGCCTCCCGACAGTTAACTATGGCTACACCTTC. It specifies CASSLPTVNYGYTF. The chain links TRBV19 to TRBJ1-2, with D tentatively TRBD1 (5 bases). The CDR3 runs 14 residues. Germline V gene data show CDR1 as LNHDA and CDR2 as SQIVND (reference sequence). Trimming cost V 6 bases and J 1 base, with 12 bases left between them.

The gene calls are TRBV2 and TRBJ1-1; D possibly corresponds to TRBD1 (5 bases). Trimming pared 6 bases from V and 4 bases from J, leaving 15 bases between. The CDR3 has 14 residues. The germline V gene has CDR1 SNHLY and CDR2 FYNNEI. The CDR3 reads CASSLGTTVTEAFF. CDR3 nucleotide sequence: TGTGCCAGCAGCCTAGGAACGACAGTCACTGAAGCTTTCTTT.